This is a list of T cell receptor beta chains from one sample in a study of shared clonotypes between healthy human individuals. Generated by immunoSEQ multiplex PCR, the TCRdb table keeps only in-frame clones and is missing some. Of approximately 710,000 clones detected, roughly 91% appear once; the ten largest clones hold less than 40%. The sample consisted of memory CD8+ T cells from PBMCs. These receptors all come from a man aged 18-30 years in good health. Some clones in this sample may be carry-over from other donors' samples. The CDR3 runs from the conserved cysteine through the conserved F or W. D genes are given only for firm matches. Clone size is not always given. Where it is, it says once, few, many or a class for expanded clones.

d_gene	v_gene	j_gene	abundance	CDR3nt	CDR3aa
TRBD2	TRBV6-5	TRBJ2-7	.	TGTGCCAGCAGTTATGGTCTAGCGGGGGCTTCTTATGAGCAGTACTTC	CASSYGLAGASYEQYF
.	TRBV28	TRBJ1-2	.	TGTGCCAGCAGTTTAGGTGATGGGAACTATGGCTACACCTTC	CASSLGDGNYGYTF
TRBD2	TRBV30	TRBJ2-1	.	TGTGCCTGGAGTGTAAGTAGCGGGAGAAAGGGGTGGGAGTTCTTC	CAWSVSSGRKGWEFF
TRBD2	TRBV7-2	TRBJ2-7	.	TGTGCCAGCAGCTTAGTGGCTAGCGGGAAATACGAGCAGTACTTC	CASSLVASGKYEQYF
.	TRBV30	TRBJ1-1	few	TGTGCCTGGAATATGGCGGCGAACACTGAAGCTTTCTTT	CAWNMAANTEAFF
TRBD2	TRBV27	TRBJ2-7	.	TGTGCCAGCGCTAGCGGGGCCCCCTACGAGCAGTACTTC	CASASGAPYEQYF
TRBD1	TRBV11-3	TRBJ2-3	.	TGTGCCAGCAGCTTAGGCGGCCAGGGGGCCCATACGCAGTATTTT	CASSLGGQGAHTQYF
.	TRBV7-6	TRBJ2-5	.	TGTGCCAGCAGCCCCCCCGGCCTAGCGCGGAAGACCCAGTACTTC	CASSPPGLARKTQYF
.	TRBV7-9	TRBJ2-4	.	TGTGCCAGCAGCTCGACCCGTATGACCCTAGCCAAAAACATTCAGTACTTC	CASSSTRMTLAKNIQYF
TRBD1	TRBV4-2	TRBJ2-7	.	TGTGCCAGCAGCCAAGATACAGGGGCCTCCTACGAGCAGTACTTC	CASSQDTGASYEQYF
.	TRBV7-8	TRBJ2-1	.	TGTGCCAGCAGCTTAGTAAGAGAGCAGTTCTTC	CASSLVREQFF
.	TRBV27	TRBJ2-7	once	TGTGCCAGCAGTTCCGACTCCTACGAGCAGTACTTC	CASSSDSYEQYF
TRBD2	TRBV11-2	TRBJ2-3	.	TGTGCCAGCAGCACCCCTGGCGGGACTAGCGTCTTTTTAGAGTATACGCAGTATTTT	CASSTPGGTSVFLEYTQYF
.	TRBV19	TRBJ1-3	.	TGTGCCAGTAGTATGGGCATGAGCTCTGGAAACACCATATATTTT	CASSMGMSSGNTIYF
TRBD1	TRBV19	TRBJ1-2	.	TGTGCCAGTAGTCCGGGACAGGGGGCTTATGGCTACACCTTC	CASSPGQGAYGYTF
TRBD2	TRBV7-9	TRBJ2-2	.	TGTGCCAGCAGCCGTTCGGGGACTAGCGGGAGGAACACCGGGGAGCTGTTTTTT	CASSRSGTSGRNTGELFF
.	TRBV5-6	TRBJ1-1	.	TGTGCCAGCAGCTTGTGGGCAGACAGGAACACTGAAGCTTTCTTT	CASSLWADRNTEAFF
.	TRBV9	TRBJ2-7	.	TGTGCCAGCAGCGTAGGAGTAGGTTCCTACGAGCAGTACTTC	CASSVGVGSYEQYF
.	TRBV2	TRBJ1-5	.	TGTGCCAGCACTCGGGCGTCAGTAGTGCGCAATCAGCCCCAGCATTTT	CASTRASVVRNQPQHF
.	TRBV27	TRBJ2-7	.	TGTGCCAGCAGTAATTTGAGGGACCACGAGCAGTACTTC	CASSNLRDHEQYF
.	TRBV5-1	TRBJ2-1	.	TGCGCCAGCAGTGCGGGCCAAGGAAGCAATGAGCAGTTCTTC	CASSAGQGSNEQFF
TRBD2	TRBV29-1	TRBJ2-7	.	TGCAGCGTCAACACTAGCGGCACTCCCTACGAGCAGTACTTC	CSVNTSGTPYEQYF
.	TRBV11-2	TRBJ1-4	.	TGTGCCAGCACCCTCGGGTGGCCTTCAGGGGAAAAACTGTTTTTT	CASTLGWPSGEKLFF
.	TRBV11-2	TRBJ2-7	.	TGTGCCAGCAGCTTCGGGGGAGACTACGAGCAGTACTTC	CASSFGGDYEQYF